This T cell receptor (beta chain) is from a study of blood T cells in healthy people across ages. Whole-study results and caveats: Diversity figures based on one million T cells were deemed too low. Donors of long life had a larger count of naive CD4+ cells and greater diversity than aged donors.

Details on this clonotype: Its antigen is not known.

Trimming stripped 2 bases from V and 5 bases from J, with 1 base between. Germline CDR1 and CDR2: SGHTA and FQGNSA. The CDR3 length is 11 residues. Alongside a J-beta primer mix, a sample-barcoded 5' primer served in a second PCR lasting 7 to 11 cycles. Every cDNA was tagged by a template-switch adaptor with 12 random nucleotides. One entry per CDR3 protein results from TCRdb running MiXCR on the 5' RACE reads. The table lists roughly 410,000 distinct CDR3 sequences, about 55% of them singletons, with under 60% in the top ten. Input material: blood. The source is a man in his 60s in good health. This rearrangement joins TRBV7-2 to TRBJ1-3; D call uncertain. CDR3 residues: CASSLRNTIYF. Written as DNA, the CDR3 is TGTGCCAGCAGCTTACGAAACACCATATATTTT.